This paragraph covers one T cell receptor (beta chain) sequence. This record comes from a study of Ad26.COV2.S vaccination and SARS-CoV-2 variants. Across the whole study: Doses of Ad26.COV2.S were injected into muscle once or twice, 56 days apart.

Profiled with immunoSEQ multiplex PCR; TCRdb holds only in-frame clones, not every one. The data hold under 600,000 clones, with roughly nine tenths observed a single time. Treatment defined: over 15 received Ad26.COV2.S at low or high dose, single or two shots; roughly five received placebo; per-sample allocation not given. Samples were taken on day 63 after the first vaccine or placebo injection. CDR1 and CDR2 (germline): LNHNV, YYDKDF (reference sequence). This CDR3 has 14 residues. Trimming pared 3 bases from V and 4 bases from J, leaving 10 bases between. The clonotype comes from a person aged 18-60 years who received the Ad26.COV2.S COVID-19 vaccine or a placebo. Sequencing used peripheral blood, obtained in a trial of Ad26.COV2.S vaccine versus placebo. This chain links TRBV15 with TRBJ2-1, with a weak D call TRBD1 (6 bases). Written as DNA, the CDR3 is TGTGCCACCAGCAGCAGGGGCTCATACAATGAGCAGTTCTTC. This gives the protein CATSSRGSYNEQFF.